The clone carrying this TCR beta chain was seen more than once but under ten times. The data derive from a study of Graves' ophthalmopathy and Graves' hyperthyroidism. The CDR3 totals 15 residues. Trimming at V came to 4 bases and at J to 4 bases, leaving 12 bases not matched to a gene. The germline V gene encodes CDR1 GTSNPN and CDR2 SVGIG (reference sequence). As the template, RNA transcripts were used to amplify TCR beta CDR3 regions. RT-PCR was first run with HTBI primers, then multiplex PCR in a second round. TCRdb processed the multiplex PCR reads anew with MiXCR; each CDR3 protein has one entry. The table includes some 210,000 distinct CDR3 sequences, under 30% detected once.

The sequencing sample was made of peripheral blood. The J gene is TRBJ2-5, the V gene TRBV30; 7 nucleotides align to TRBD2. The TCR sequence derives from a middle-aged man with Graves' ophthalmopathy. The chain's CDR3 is CAWKFGGSQSETQYF. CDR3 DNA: TGTGCCTGGAAGTTCGGCGGGAGTCAATCAGAGACCCAGTACTTC.